The 26 T cell receptor beta chains reported below all come from one sample, sequenced in a study of blood T cells in healthy people across ages. Together with a sample-barcoded 5' primer, a J-beta primer mix was included in a second PCR lasting roughly 7 to 11 cycles. TCRdb re-called the 5' RACE reads with MiXCR, one entry per CDR3 protein. The sample has 700,000 to 850,000 distinct CDR3 sequences; around 34% are singletons. Specimen: blood. The receptors originated from a young man in good health.

This clonotype was seen ten or more times. The chain links TRBV21-1 to TRBJ2-7; TRBD1, the table's D call, lacks a check against the DNA. TRBV21-1 is marked as a pseudogene. CDR3 size: 15 residues. This chain's CDR3 is CASSKKGGASYEQYF. The DNA for the CDR3 is TGTGCCAGCAGCAAAAAAGGGGGCGCCTCCTACGAGCAGTACTTC.

Worth noting for this clonotype: This may come from a read error, since a much larger clone is one base off. The rearrangement links TRBV29-1 to TRBJ2-5; D remains ambiguous. The CDR3 is made up of 10 amino acids. Germline loops: CDR1 SQVTM, CDR2 ANQGSEA. The DNA for the CDR3 is TGCTGCGTTAGGTTCGAGACCCAGTACTTC. Its translation: CCVRFETQYF. Full variable domain (rest looked up from reference TRBV29-1 and TRBJ2-5): SAVISQKPSRDICQRGTSLTIQCQVDSQVTMMFWYRQQPGQSLTLIATANQGSEATYESGFVIDKFPISRPNLTFSTLTVSNMSPEDSSIYLCCVRFETQYFGPGTRLLVL.

The chain links TRBV6-2 or TRBV6-3 to TRBJ1-2; the D is unclear. The CDR3 length is 14 residues. With 6 bases removed from V and 8 bases from J, the gap between germline ends came to 19 bases. The germline CDR1 and CDR2 sequences are MNHEY and SVGEGT. The DNA for the CDR3 is TGTGCCAGCAGCCGTGCCCTTCCCGGAGGCGGCTACACCTTC. It translates to CASSRALPGGGYTF.

This rearrangement joins TRBV14 to TRBJ2-1; 13 bases are a match to TRBD2. V was clipped by 1 base and J by 5 bases; unmatched bases: 26. The germline CDR1 and CDR2 sequences are SGHDN and FVKESK. The CDR3 sequence is 24 residues long. This CDR3 reads CASSQGLTSGGGSLFRRRDNEQFF. The DNA for the CDR3 is TGTGCCAGCAGCCAAGGGTTAACTAGCGGGGGGGGCTCCCTGTTCCGTCGTAGGGACAATGAGCAGTTCTTC. Full variable domain (remainder filled in from reference TRBV14 and TRBJ2-1): EAGVTQFPSHSVIEKGQTVTLRCDPISGHDNLYWYRRVMGKEIKFLLHFVKESKQDESGMPNNRFLAERTGGTYSTLKVQPAELEDSGVYFCASSQGLTSGGGSLFRRRDNEQFFGPGTRLTVL.

V gene TRBV4-1 combines with J gene TRBJ2-1; TRBD1 or TRBD2 may be the D gene (5 bases each). Per germline, CDR1 MGHRA and CDR2 YSYEKL. Trimming shortened V by 4 bases and J by 1 base, and 23 bases separated the two germline ends. The CDR3 totals 19 residues. The CDR3 coding sequence is TGCGCCAGCAGCCGAGACCCCTGGGGGACGCTCGATTCCTACAATGAGCAGTTCTTC. Translating it yields CASSRDPWGTLDSYNEQFF.

V is TRBV6-5 and J is TRBJ1-2, with D possibly being TRBD1 (6 bases). Between the trimmed V and J ends, which lost 2 bases and 8 bases, there was a span of 15 bases. CDR1 is MNHEY, CDR2 SVGAGI, per germline. This CDR3 comprises 14 residues. In nucleotides, the CDR3 is TGTGCCAGCAGTTACGGTCAGGGGCTTCGCGGCTACACCTTC. As protein: CASSYGQGLRGYTF.

This clonotype was seen many times. V gene TRBV7-9 combines with J gene TRBJ2-7, with TRBD1 matching 7 bases. The trim removed 0 bases at V and 4 bases at J, leaving 9 bases unmatched. The CDR3 runs to 16 residues. The germline gives CDR1 SEHNR, CDR2 FQNEAQ (reference sequence). The DNA of the CDR3 is TGTGCCAGCAGCTTAGCGCCTTGGCAGGGGGAATACGAGCAGTACTTC. Residues: CASSLAPWQGEYEQYF.

The rearrangement joins TRBV5-4 to TRBJ2-7; a possible D gene is TRBD2 (6 bases). The CDR3 has 15 amino acids. Between the trimmed V and J ends, which lost 4 bases and 0 bases, there was a span of 14 bases. In germline, CDR1 is SGHNT, CDR2 YYREEE (reference sequence). The CDR3 region has the DNA TGTGCCAGCAGCCCTGGAGGGGCTTCCTCCTACGAGCAGTACTTC. This gives the protein CASSPGGASSYEQYF.

The V call is TRBV27, the J call TRBJ2-3, with D unresolved. V was trimmed by 7 bases and J by 0 bases, leaving 11 bases between them. Germline V gives CDR1 MNHEY, CDR2 SMNVEV (reference sequence). The CDR3 has 14 residues. Here the CDR3 DNA reads TGTGCCAGCATGGGTGTGCGGAGCACAGATACGCAGTATTTT. Translated: CASMGVRSTDTQYF.

At least ten counts were recorded for this clonotype. In DNA form, the CDR3 reads TGCAGTGCTAGTAAGGGAAAAGTGGATGGCTACACCTTC. Translating it yields CSASKGKVDGYTF. This rearrangement joins TRBV20-1 to TRBJ1-2; D not resolved. The germline V gene has CDR1 DFQATT and CDR2 SNEGSKA (reference sequence). The CDR3 is 13 residues long. Trimming took off 3 bases at V and 6 bases at J, with 14 bases between the two ends.

Details on this clonotype: At one boundary the junction diverges from the germline segment, which might be a read error. V and J are TRBV7-8 and TRBJ2-1; 8 nucleotides agree with TRBD1. The last part of the DNA fits TRBJ2-7 better; the J call may be wrong. From germline, CDR1 is SGHVS and CDR2 FQNEAQ. The CDR3 sequence is 15 residues long. CDR3 nucleotide sequence: TGTGCCTGCAGCTTAGACAGGGGTTCCTACAATGAGCAGTACTTC. Amino acids: CACSLDRGSYNEQYF.

As for this clonotype: Germline and junction disagree at one end, which may indicate a read error. J is TRBJ1-6 and V is TRBV5-1; no clear D gene. The CDR3 is 16 amino acids. Germline assignment: CDR1 SGHRS and CDR2 YFSETQ. For the CDR3, the DNA is TGCGCCAGCAGCTTGGAGCGGCAGGTTGATAATTCACCCCACCACTTT. Residues: CASSLERQVDNSPHHF.

This clonotype has a single count. The chain uses TRBV20-1 and TRBJ1-2; 7 bases map to TRBD1. The ends lost 3 bases at V and 4 bases at J; junction bases unmatched: 5. The CDR3 extends over 13 amino acids. Germline lookup yields CDR1 DFQATT and CDR2 SNEGSKA (reference sequence). The CDR3 sequence: CSASTGDFYGYTF. CDR3 nucleotides: TGCAGTGCTAGCACAGGGGACTTCTATGGCTACACCTTC.

The rearrangement uses TRBV7-9 and TRBJ2-1, with 8 bases aligning to TRBD2. The CDR3 consists of 15 residues. V gave up 5 bases and J gave up 7 bases; unmatched junction bases: 10. Germline loops: CDR1 SEHNR, CDR2 FQNEAQ (reference sequence). The CDR3 loop is CASSPTSGPWNEQFF. In DNA, the CDR3 is TGTGCCAGCAGCCCCACTAGCGGCCCTTGGAATGAGCAGTTCTTC.

CDR3 region: CAISEGEGQASRDEQYF. CDR3 nucleotides: TGTGCCATCAGTGAGGGGGAGGGACAGGCTTCCAGGGATGAGCAGTACTTC. The genes are TRBV10-3 and TRBJ2-5, with D perhaps TRBD1 (8 bases). V lost 2 bases to trimming and J lost 11 bases, with 27 bases between them. This CDR3 contains 17 residues. The germline V gene encodes CDR1 ENHRY and CDR2 SYGVKD.

This rearrangement joins TRBV7-9 to TRBJ1-1, with D uncertain. CDR3 length: 11 residues. V was pared by 8 bases and J by 6 bases, with 10 bases between. Germline V gene data show CDR1 as SEHNR and CDR2 as FQNEAQ (reference sequence). CDR3 loop: CASERGAEAFF. CDR3 DNA: TGTGCCAGCGAACGGGGAGCTGAAGCTTTCTTT.

This chain joins TRBV2 and TRBJ2-5; TRBD1 is a possible D gene (6 bases). The J call may be incorrect, as the DNA end agrees better with TRBJ2-7. The CDR3 consists of 14 residues. Germline assignment: CDR1 SNHLY and CDR2 FYNNEI. The CDR3 nucleotides read TGTGCCAGTGATGGGACACCGGGTCGCTACGAGCAGTACTTC. As protein: CASDGTPGRYEQYF.

This chain connects TRBV20-1 to TRBJ1-2, with 7 nucleotides matching TRBD1. Losses at the gene ends were 0 bases for V and 2 bases for J; bases not matched to a gene: 6. Germline-derived CDR1 and CDR2 are DFQATT and SNEGSKA (reference sequence). The CDR3 length is 15 residues. The CDR3 DNA follows: TGCAGTGCTAGAGACAGGGGGGAGAACAACTATGGCTACACCTTC. Protein: CSARDRGENNYGYTF.

This clonotype was picked up many times. The gene calls are TRBV20-1 and TRBJ1-1; 8 nucleotides align to TRBD1. The CDR3 is 13 amino acids. Germline lookup yields CDR1 DFQATT and CDR2 SNEGSKA (reference sequence). The trim removed 1 base at V and 10 bases at J, leaving 8 bases unmatched. This CDR3 is CSARVSQGAPAFF. CDR3 DNA sequence: TGCAGTGCTAGAGTTTCCCAGGGGGCTCCAGCTTTCTTT.

The chain links TRBV7-9 to TRBJ2-3; 10 nucleotides line up with TRBD1. Trimming removed 5 bases from V and 3 bases from J; junction bases left unmatched: 11. The germline CDR1 and CDR2 sequences are SEHNR and FQNEAQ (reference sequence). The CDR3 runs 17 residues. CDR3 in DNA: TGTGCCAGCAGCCGTCCCCAAGACAGGGGGCAGACAGATACGCAGTATTTT. Protein sequence: CASSRPQDRGQTDTQYF.

The chain joins TRBV4-2 to TRBJ1-1; D uncertain. Trimming shortened V by 2 bases and J by 3 bases, and 13 bases separated the two germline ends. Germline values: CDR1 LGHNA, CDR2 YNFKEQ. CDR3 length: 15 amino acids. Here the CDR3 reads CASSQMTVGDTEAFF. CDR3 coding DNA: TGTGCCAGCAGCCAAATGACGGTCGGGGACACTGAAGCTTTCTTT.

This clonotype was counted a few times. The chain couples TRBV15 to TRBJ2-2; D not certain. Germline V gene data show CDR1 as LNHNV and CDR2 as YYDKDF (reference sequence). The germline V and J ends were trimmed by 3 bases and 6 bases, with 11 bases remaining between them. This CDR3 is built from 14 residues. CDR3 region: CATSRQTAAGELFF. The CDR3, as DNA: TGTGCCACCAGCAGGCAAACGGCAGCCGGGGAGCTGTTTTTT.

This clonotype was picked up a small number of times. V usage is TRBV2 and J usage is TRBJ2-5; D unresolved. Germline V lookup: CDR1 SNHLY, CDR2 FYNNEI. V lost 5 bases, J lost 1 base, and 8 bases lay in between. The CDR3 extends over 13 amino acids. This CDR3 is CASSINSQETQYF. CDR3 coding DNA: TGTGCCAGCAGTATCAACAGCCAAGAGACCCAGTACTTC.

This clonotype was seen ten or more times. This rearrangement joins TRBV6-5 to TRBJ2-5; D is possibly TRBD1 (6 bases). This CDR3 contains 14 residues. V was trimmed by 10 bases and J by 2 bases, leaving 17 bases between them. CDR1 and CDR2 from the germline V gene are MNHEY and SVGAGI. The CDR3 nucleotides read TGTGCCATCTCCATGGGGGCCTCTCAAGAGACCCAGTACTTC. It is translated as CAISMGASQETQYF.

The gene calls are TRBV3-1 and TRBJ1-2, with 8 nucleotides matching TRBD1. Germline trimming cut 4 bases from V and 3 bases from J; bases unmatched to any gene: 7. The germline V gene has CDR1 LGHDT and CDR2 YNNKEL (reference sequence). The CDR3 runs 15 residues. This CDR3 is CASSPGTGDDYGYTF. DNA for the CDR3: TGTGCCAGCAGCCCGGGGACAGGCGACGACTATGGCTACACCTTC.

This clonotype was found a few times. The rearrangement links TRBV25-1 to TRBJ1-2, with a weak D call TRBD1 (5 bases). Germline assignment: CDR1 MGHDK and CDR2 SYGVNS. V lost 4 bases, J lost 6 bases, and 15 bases lay in between. The CDR3 is 14 residues long. CDR3 loop: CASSGTGLGDGYTF. DNA of the CDR3: TGTGCCAGCAGTGGGACCGGCCTGGGGGATGGCTACACCTTC.